Shown below are 16 T cell receptor beta chains from a single sample sequenced in a study of regulatory T cells in long-lasting Graves disease. Combining iRepertoire HTBI primers with Arm-PCR of CDR3 regions, the authors built TCR beta libraries. TCRdb reanalysed the multiplex PCR reads using MiXCR and keeps one entry per CDR3 protein. The table includes under 450,000 distinct CDR3 sequences, roughly 12% detected once. Time point of the sample: newly diagnosed GD, antithyroid drugs for less than 3 months. The TCR library used RNA extracted from PBMCs. These sequences were also reported in another study, on T cells in Graves' hyperthyroidism and ophthalmopathy.

The starting material was peripheral blood mononuclear cells (PBMCs), obtained at new diagnosis, from a patient treated with antithyroid drugs. The source is a woman younger than 35 with Graves disease.

In nucleotides, the CDR3 is TGTGCCAGCAGCCCAAACCGAGATCAGCCCCAGCATTTT. It codes for CASSPNRDQPQHF. The rearrangement links TRBV7-8 to TRBJ1-5; D is unclear. The germline V gene has CDR1 SGHVS and CDR2 FQNEAQ. This CDR3 has 13 residues. Trimming cost V 5 bases and J 5 bases, with 10 bases left between them.

This clonotype was detected many times. The V and J genes are TRBV12-3 or TRBV12-4 and TRBJ1-1; 7 nucleotides match TRBD1. The CDR3 covers 14 residues. The J segment lost 0 bases and the V segment lost 5 bases, leaving 3 bases of the junction unmatched. The CDR3 is CASSAGQLNTEAFF. CDR3 bases: TGTGCCAGCAGTGCGGGACAGCTGAACACTGAAGCTTTCTTT.

This clonotype was counted at least ten times. V gene TRBV10-3 combines with J gene TRBJ2-7; unclear D gene. V was shortened by 3 bases and J by 3 bases, with 15 bases between the two germline ends. The CDR3 covers 15 residues. Germline assignment: CDR1 ENHRY and CDR2 SYGVKD. The CDR3 sequence is CAISDRPGRSYEQYV. CDR3 DNA: TGTGCCATCAGTGATCGCCCCGGACGGAGCTACGAGCAGTACGTC.

The table lists this clonotype with a few counts. The V and J genes are TRBV4-3 and TRBJ1-2, with 8 bases fitting TRBD1. The CDR3 covers 13 residues. With V trimmed by 4 bases and J by 8 bases, 6 bases remained unmatched. Germline V lookup: CDR1 LGHNA, CDR2 YSLEER. The CDR3 protein is CASSRLDRAGYTF. DNA for the CDR3: TGCGCCAGCAGCCGTTTGGACAGGGCCGGCTACACCTTC.

This clonotype was seen many times. CDR3 protein: CASRKPTGGGTEAFF. The CDR3 DNA is TGTGCCAGCCGAAAACCAACCGGGGGCGGCACTGAAGCTTTCTTT. The chain combines TRBV11-1 with TRBJ1-1; maybe TRBD1 (6 bases). This CDR3 is built from 15 residues. V lost 8 bases to trimming and J lost 4 bases, with 20 bases between them. Germline V gene sequence: CDR1 SGHAT, CDR2 FQDESV (reference sequence).

This clonotype was counted between two and nine times. The rearrangement uses TRBV19 and TRBJ1-2; maybe TRBD1 (5 bases). Per germline, CDR1 LNHDA and CDR2 SQIVND (reference sequence). This CDR3 is 14 amino acids long. V was pared by 6 bases and J by 0 bases, with 11 bases between. The CDR3 nucleotides are TGTGCCAGTAGGTCGGGAGGGGCTAACTATGGCTACACCTTC. Its translation is CASRSGGANYGYTF.

This clonotype was detected ten times or more. The chain uses TRBV6-2 or TRBV6-3 and TRBJ1-2; tentatively, D is TRBD1 (6 bases). The CDR3 extends over 14 amino acids. The ends were cut back, 2 bases at V and 2 bases at J, with 9 bases in the middle. Germline V lookup: CDR1 MNHEY, CDR2 SVGEGT. The CDR3 reads CASSYTDRNYGYTF. CDR3 bases: TGTGCCAGCAGTTACACGGACAGAAACTATGGCTACACCTTC.

The DNA for the CDR3 is TGTGCCAGCAGTCCACAATTTAGCGGGAGGGACACCTACGAGCAGTACTTC. Encoded protein: CASSPQFSGRDTYEQYF. The chain combines TRBV28 with TRBJ2-7; TRBD2 matches at 11 bases. CDR3 length equals 17 residues. With 5 bases clipped from V and 2 bases from J, the junction kept 11 bases outside the gene matches. CDR1 MDHEN and CDR2 SYDVKM come from the germline V gene.

This rearrangement joins TRBV7-2 to TRBJ1-5; D gene ambiguous. This CDR3 spans 14 amino acids. V was shortened by 1 base and J by 5 bases, with 9 bases between the two germline ends. Germline CDR1 and CDR2: SGHTA and FQGNSA. The CDR3, as DNA: TGTGCCAGCAGCTTAGTTGGACGTTATCAGCCCCAGCATTTT. It yields the protein CASSLVGRYQPQHF.

The rearrangement joins TRBV29-1 to TRBJ2-1; D call uncertain. Trimming left V 7 bases short and J 5 bases short, with 18 bases between. Germline V gene lookup returns CDR1 SQVTM and CDR2 ANQGSEA. The CDR3 length is 14 residues. CDR3 residues: CSAKPLLGHNEQFF. The CDR3 nucleotides are TGCAGCGCCAAACCGCTGCTAGGACACAATGAGCAGTTCTTC.

This clonotype was found a few times. A much larger clone lies a single base off, so this may be a read error. The chain combines TRBV29-1 with TRBJ2-7, with D possibly TRBD2 on 6 matching bases. This CDR3 region has 14 residues. Germline-derived CDR1 and CDR2 are SQVTM and ANQGSEA. CDR3 in DNA: TGCGGCGTTGTGGGGGGAGACGCGGCCTACGAGCAGTACTTC. Translating gives CGVVGGDAAYEQYF.

This clonotype was seen repeatedly, ten times or more. The J gene is TRBJ2-1, the V gene TRBV27; no clear D. This CDR3 has 20 amino acids. From germline, CDR1 is MNHEY and CDR2 SMNVEV (reference sequence). Trimming took off 6 bases at V and 4 bases at J, with 31 bases between the two ends. The CDR3 loop reads CASRQMDQATPIPRYNEQFF. The CDR3 DNA is TGTGCCAGCAGACAAATGGATCAGGCCACTCCGATACCCAGGTACAATGAGCAGTTCTTC.

This clonotype came up many times. The chain employs TRBV9 and TRBJ2-2, with D possibly matching TRBD2 (5 bases). This CDR3 contains 17 residues. V was cut by 5 bases and J by 4 bases, with 21 bases left in between. From germline, CDR1 is SGDLS and CDR2 YYNGEE. The CDR3 nucleotides read TGTGCCAGCAGTGAGGGATTATCTACCCGGAGCACCGGGGAGCTGTTTTTT. Its translation is CASSEGLSTRSTGELFF.

This clonotype was observed at least ten times. This chain connects TRBV20-1 to TRBJ1-6, with 7 nucleotides matching TRBD1. With V trimmed by 6 bases and J by 5 bases, 16 bases remained unmatched. This CDR3 has 17 amino acids. The germline gives CDR1 DFQATT, CDR2 SNEGSKA (reference sequence). The CDR3 DNA reads TGCAGTGCCAGGGGGGTAAAGGGGGCCTCGGATAATTCACCCCTCCACTTT. The encoded protein is CSARGVKGASDNSPLHF.

J is TRBJ1-2 and V is TRBV7-9; possibly TRBD1 for D (6 bases). CDR3 size: 15 residues. Germline V gives CDR1 SEHNR, CDR2 FQNEAQ (reference sequence). V lost 0 bases and J lost 0, with 8 bases in between. The chain's CDR3 is CASSLAQGPNYGYTF. The CDR3 DNA sequence: TGTGCCAGCAGCTTAGCACAGGGACCTAACTATGGCTACACCTTC.

The genes are TRBV5-1 and TRBJ2-6, with D unresolved. Between the trimmed V and J ends, which lost 6 bases and 0 bases, there was a span of 22 bases. CDR1 SGHRS and CDR2 YFSETQ come from the germline V gene. This CDR3 has 19 residues. This chain's CDR3 is CASKLGITGMSSGANVLTF. CDR3 bases: TGCGCCAGCAAGCTTGGTATTACTGGGATGAGCTCTGGGGCCAACGTCCTGACTTTC.